Reported below is one T cell receptor beta chain. The data derive from a study of blood T cell repertoires in COVID-19. The cohort comprised adults aged roughly 18 to 90 years residing in 20 to 25 US areas. In the study's own analysis: Amplification of reference gene primers was used by the study to estimate nucleated cell counts. Clones were read by immunoSEQ multiplex PCR, and TCRdb kept only the in-frame ones, dropping some. D and trimming come from the DNA, and the V and J calls and clone size come from that table. This table has roughly 220,000 clones, about 86% appearing once. CDR3 length: 16 residues. CDR1 is MDHEN, CDR2 SYDVKM, per germline. The germline V and J ends were trimmed by 1 base and 6 bases, with 16 bases remaining between them.

The chain carries TRBV28 and TRBJ1-3; D is uncertain. This receptor was taken from a woman between 50 and 59 years old with acute COVID-19. Sequenced: PBMCs or T cells enriched from blood (not recorded which). CDR3 nucleotide sequence: TGTGCCAGCAGTTTATTCGCCCAGGCCCCAGAAAACACCATATATTTT. Its protein is CASSLFAQAPENTIYF.